This T cell receptor (beta chain) was sequenced in a study of shared clonotypes between healthy human individuals. Looking at the study overall: The donor group consisted of a couple of women and a few men, aged 18 to 49. Study observations and caveats: Naive CD4 clonotypes overlapped across several donors at 4.5% to 5.5%.

The study separated CD4+ cells into CD45RA+ naive and CD45RA-negative memory subsets. Remarks on this clone: Its target is not known.

Assay execution proceeded at the deep level. Sequenced by immunoSEQ multiplex PCR; TCRdb stores in-frame clones only, minus some. The sample yields more than 1 million clones, around 82% seen once. V was clipped by 2 bases and J by 4 bases, with 11 bases between them. Germline lookup yields CDR1 GTSNPN and CDR2 SVGIG (reference sequence). CDR3 size: 13 residues. The chain uses TRBV30 and TRBJ1-1, with D maybe TRBD1 (5 bases). The sequence came from a man younger than 35 in good health. Some clones in this sample may be carry-over from other donors' samples. The sequencing sample was made of memory CD4+ T cells from PBMCs. Stated subset: CD45RA-negative fraction. CDR3 DNA sequence: TGTGCCTGGAGTCCCTCTAGGGGCACTGAAGCTTTCTTT. This sequence encodes CAWSPSRGTEAFF.